A single sample gave rise to the 6 T cell receptor beta chains below, sequenced in a study of T cell responses to AZD1222 COVID-19 vaccine. Data came from immunoSEQ multiplex PCR; TCRdb stores just in-frame clones and leaves some out. The repertoire holds approximately 92,000 clones, with roughly 88% as singletons. Sequencing used peripheral blood, obtained on day 0 of AZD1222 vaccination. These receptors originate from an adult in good health.

This rearrangement joins TRBV3-1 (or the pseudogene TRBV3-2) to TRBJ2-2; D unclear. Trimming took off 2 bases at V and 3 bases at J, with 7 bases between the two ends. CDR1 and CDR2 from the germline V gene are LGHDT and YNNKEL (reference sequence). The CDR3 contains 14 residues. CDR3 sequence: CASSQKGYTGELFF. The CDR3 bases are TGTGCCAGCAGCCAAAAGGGCTACACCGGGGAGCTGTTTTTT.

The V gene is TRBV10-3, the J gene TRBJ2-5; TRBD2 is a possible D gene (5 bases). Trimming pared 8 bases from V and 2 bases from J, leaving 9 bases between. Germline lookup yields CDR1 ENHRY and CDR2 SYGVKD. The length of the CDR3 is 12 residues. This CDR3 is CAIARGQETQYF. CDR3 sequence (DNA): TGTGCCATCGCCCGGGGACAAGAGACCCAGTACTTC.

This chain links TRBV7-2 with TRBJ1-1; a possible D gene is TRBD1 (6 bases). The CDR3 has 16 residues. V was shortened by 1 base and J by 0 bases, with 12 bases between the two germline ends. Germline CDR1 and CDR2: SGHTA and FQGNSA. CDR3 in amino acids: CASSLGQGTLNTEAFF. For the CDR3, the DNA is TGTGCCAGCAGCTTAGGGCAGGGGACTTTGAACACTGAAGCTTTCTTT.

The gene calls are TRBV5-5 and TRBJ2-3; TRBD2 matches 14 bases. Trimming removed 3 bases from V and 1 base from J; junction bases left unmatched: 4. CDR1 is SGHKS and CDR2 is YYEKEE in the germline V gene (reference sequence). The CDR3 runs to 17 residues. CDR3 bases: TGTGCCAGCAGCTCGGGACTAGCGGGGGCCGGCACAGATACGCAGTATTTT. This encodes CASSSGLAGAGTDTQYF.

This chain connects TRBV5-6 to TRBJ1-2; no firm D call. In germline, CDR1 is SGHDT, CDR2 YYEEEE. This CDR3 has 15 amino acids. V gave up 2 bases and J gave up 3 bases, with 14 bases separating them. The CDR3 is CASSFLPGSDYGYTF. CDR3 bases: TGTGCCAGCAGCTTCCTACCCGGATCGGACTATGGCTACACCTTC.

J is TRBJ1-2 and V is TRBV9; D possibly corresponds to TRBD1 (6 bases). The CDR3 loop spans 13 amino acids. V gave up 3 bases and J gave up 4 bases, with 10 bases separating them. Germline V gene sequence: CDR1 SGDLS, CDR2 YYNGEE. CDR3 coding DNA: TGTGCCAGCAGCGCCGCGGGGGCCTATGGCTACACCTTC. Encoded protein: CASSAAGAYGYTF.